One TCR beta chain is described in this entry. What it recognizes is unknown. Over chemoradiotherapy, repertoires were sampled more than once. This record belongs to a study of chemoradiotherapy in HPV16-positive cancers. The study, taken as a whole, reports: For HPV16-positive patients, expanding HPV-responsive T cells associated with longer recurrence-free survival. Candidate HPV-specific clones and E7-related TCR motifs grew in tumor during treatment. Only two HPV16-positive patients supplied the functional HPV-specificity definition.

The junction had 9 bases not matched to a gene; V was cut back by 0 bases and J by 5 bases. CDR1 is SGDLS, CDR2 YYNGEE, per germline. The CDR3 sequence is 16 residues long. The protocol was immunoSEQ multiplex PCR, while the TCRdb copy is restricted to in-frame clones and leaves out a portion. The sample has thousands of clones; about 80% are singletons. Sequencing used tumor tissue, obtained from a patient who underwent chemoradiotherapy. This chain joins TRBV9 and TRBJ2-7; 9 bases are shared with TRBD1. The origin of this receptor is a human donor with HPV-associated anogenital cancer. The CDR3 reads CASSVGAGGTGHEQYF. The DNA of the CDR3 is TGTGCCAGCAGCGTAGGGGCAGGGGGGACAGGGCACGAGCAGTACTTC.